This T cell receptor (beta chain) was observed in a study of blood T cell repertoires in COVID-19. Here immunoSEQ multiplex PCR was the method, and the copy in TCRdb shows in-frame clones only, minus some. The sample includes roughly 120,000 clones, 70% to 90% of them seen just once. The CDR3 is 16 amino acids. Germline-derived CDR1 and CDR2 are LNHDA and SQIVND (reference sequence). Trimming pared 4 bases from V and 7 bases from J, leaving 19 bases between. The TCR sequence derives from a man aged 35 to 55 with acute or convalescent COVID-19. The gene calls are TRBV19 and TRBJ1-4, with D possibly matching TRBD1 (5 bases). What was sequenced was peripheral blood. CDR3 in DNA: TGTGCCAGTAGTAAGGGGAAACGGGCGGAGAGTGAAAAACTGTTTTTT. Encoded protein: CASSKGKRAESEKLFF.